The entry below describes one T cell receptor beta chain. Its antigen is unidentified. The data were taken from a study of T cell repertoires in cytomegalovirus infection. Study at large: Well-studied HLA-B-restricted CMV epitopes were used in the study alongside recently identified HLA-C-restricted ones. Matching HLA type and CMV infection were both indicated by public TCR beta signatures. Points from the study as a whole: CMV-specific HLA-C-restricted TCR beta clonotypes dominated the ex vivo response.

The ends lost 5 bases at V and 7 bases at J; junction bases unmatched: 6. This CDR3 is 13 amino acids long. Germline-derived CDR1 and CDR2 are SEHNR and FQNEAQ (reference sequence). TCRdb itself ran the reads through MiXCR, one entry per CDR3 protein. The sample records 200,000 to 250,000 distinct CDR3 sequences, roughly 34% being singletons. The TCR sequence derives from a human donor in good health (CMV status not recorded). Some clones in this sample may be carry-over from other donors' samples. The starting material was CD8+ T cells from cultured PBMCs, obtained from culture after CMV antigen stimulation. The chain joins TRBV7-9 to TRBJ1-1; 8 bases line up with TRBD1. DNA for the CDR3: TGTGCCAGCAGCCTAACAGGGGGGGATGAAGCTTTCTTT. Translating it yields CASSLTGGDEAFF.